The next 12 T cell receptor beta chains were all read from a single sample in a study of shared clonotypes between healthy human individuals. Only in-frame clones appear in the TCRdb table, and some are missing; sequencing was by immunoSEQ multiplex PCR. The sample holds about 960,000 clones, around 80% seen once. Sequenced input: memory CD4+ T cells sorted from blood. As to subset: CD45RA-negative fraction. The receptors derive from a man aged 18 to 29 in good health.

CDR3 residues: CASTQDPYGNQPQHF. The CDR3 bases are TGTGCCAGCACACAGGACCCGTATGGCAATCAGCCCCAGCATTTT. The rearrangement joins TRBV2 to TRBJ1-5; TRBD1 is a possible D gene (5 bases). V lost 7 bases to trimming and J lost 2 bases, with 15 bases between them. Germline lookup yields CDR1 SNHLY and CDR2 FYNNEI. The CDR3 extends over 15 amino acids.

This chain connects TRBV18 to TRBJ2-1; D not resolved. This CDR3 is 15 amino acids long. Between the trimmed V and J ends, which lost 3 bases and 0 bases, there was a span of 9 bases. Germline V gene lookup returns CDR1 KGHSH and CDR2 LQKENI. CDR3 loop: CASSPVRSSYNEQFF. In DNA form, the CDR3 reads TGTGCCAGCTCACCGGTGAGGAGCTCCTACAATGAGCAGTTCTTC. Supplemented by reference TRBV18 and TRBJ2-1, the full variable domain reads NAGVMQNPRHLVRRRGQEARLRCSPMKGHSHVYWYRQLPEEGLKFMVYLQKENIIDESGMPKERFSAEFPKEGPSILRIQQVVRGDSAAYFCASSPVRSSYNEQFFGPGTRLTVL.

J is TRBJ1-1 and V is TRBV19; D not resolved. From germline, CDR1 is LNHDA and CDR2 SQIVND (reference sequence). The V end lost 1 base, the J end lost 5 bases, and 11 bases lay between the germline ends. The CDR3 covers 14 residues. The DNA for the CDR3 is TGTGCCAGTAGTATAGGCGGGCTGGGGACTGAAGCTTTCTTT. Encoded protein: CASSIGGLGTEAFF.

With respect to this clone: A far larger clone is only one base removed, so a read error is likely. The chain recombines TRBV10-2 with TRBJ2-5; D might be TRBD1 (5 bases). With 11 bases removed from V and 1 base from J, the gap between germline ends came to 17 bases. CDR1 and CDR2 from the germline V gene are WSHSY and SAAADI. The CDR3 totals 14 residues. For the CDR3, the DNA is TGCGCCGTTAGGGCGCAGGGATTCCAAGAGACCCAGTACTTC. Its translation: CAVRAQGFQETQYF.

This clone was seen only a few times. This sample includes further DNA sequences coding for the same CDR3. This CDR3 reads CSARTGSEQYF. The CDR3 DNA is TGCAGTGCCCGGACAGGGTCCGAGCAGTACTTC. This chain links TRBV20-1 with TRBJ2-7; 8 bases are shared with TRBD1. The germline gives CDR1 DFQATT, CDR2 SNEGSKA (reference sequence). The CDR3 contains 11 residues. With 6 bases clipped from V and 6 bases from J, the junction kept 4 bases outside the gene matches.

This clone was picked up many times. V usage is TRBV6-1 and J usage is TRBJ1-3, with D possibly TRBD1 on 5 matching bases. This CDR3 region has 13 residues. The V end lost 6 bases, the J end lost 8 bases, and 14 bases lay between the germline ends. Per the germline V gene, CDR1 is MNHNS and CDR2 is SASEGT. This CDR3 reads CASRRDGVDTIYF. CDR3 nucleotide sequence: TGTGCCAGCAGGAGGGACGGTGTAGACACCATATATTTT.

The V and J genes are TRBV15 and TRBJ2-3, with 9 bases identical to TRBD2. CDR1 and CDR2 from the germline V gene are LNHNV and YYDKDF (reference sequence). After removal of 0 bases from V and 2 bases from J, the junction contained 3 bases not matched to a gene. CDR3 size: 16 residues. CDR3 DNA sequence: TGTGCCACCAGCAGAGAGGCGGGGGGGGTCACAGATACGCAGTATTTT. Protein product: CATSREAGGVTDTQYF.

The chain couples TRBV7-9 to TRBJ2-7; TRBD2 aligns across 11 bases. V shed 3 bases and J 0 bases; nucleotides not matched to a gene: 4. The CDR3 contains 16 residues. The germline V gene has CDR1 SEHNR and CDR2 FQNEAQ (reference sequence). CDR3 sequence (DNA): TGTGCCAGCAGCTTGTTAGCGGGAGGGGGCTCCTACGAGCAGTACTTC. Its protein product is CASSLLAGGGSYEQYF. Full variable domain (remainder filled in from reference TRBV7-9 and TRBJ2-7): DTGVSQNPRHKITKRGQNVTFRCDPISEHNRLYWYRQTLGQGPEFLTYFQNEAQLEKSRLLSDRFSAERPKGSFSTLEIQRTEQGDSAMYLCASSLLAGGGSYEQYFGPGTRLTVT.

Many counts were recorded for this clone. The chain links TRBV7-2 to TRBJ1-1; D is ambiguous. CDR1 is SGHTA and CDR2 is FQGNSA in the germline V gene. V dropped 5 bases and J dropped 1 base, with 17 bases sitting between them. This CDR3 spans 16 amino acids. Written as DNA, the CDR3 is TGTGCCAGCAGCCTCCTTCGGACGAGTTCGAACACTGAAGCTTTCTTT. Its translation: CASSLLRTSSNTEAFF. Looking up the rest from reference TRBV7-2 and TRBJ1-1 gives the full variable domain: GAGVSQSPSNKVTEKGKDVELRCDPISGHTALYWYRQSLGQGLEFLIYFQGNSAPDKSGLPSDRFSAERTGGSVSTLTIQRTQQEDSAVYLCASSLLRTSSNTEAFFGQGTRLTVV.

This sequence joins TRBV19 and TRBJ1-5; D perhaps matches TRBD1 (5 bases). This CDR3 contains 13 residues. The V end lost 8 bases, the J end lost 7 bases, and 15 bases lay between the germline ends. Germline loops: CDR1 LNHDA, CDR2 SQIVND (reference sequence). The CDR3 sequence: CASSGAAFQPQHF. CDR3 in DNA: TGTGCCAGTTCCGGGGCAGCTTTCCAGCCCCAGCATTTT.

This clone was detected only a few times. V and J are TRBV6-5 and TRBJ2-3; D unclear. Trimming cost V 0 bases and J 0 bases, with 10 bases left between them. The CDR3 length is 16 residues. CDR1 and CDR2 (germline): MNHEY, SVGAGI. The CDR3 here is CASSYSAQPSTDTQYF. CDR3 DNA: TGTGCCAGCAGTTACTCGGCACAGCCTAGCACAGATACGCAGTATTTT.

The V call is TRBV7-2, the J call TRBJ2-3; D might be TRBD1 (6 bases). The V and J ends lost 3 bases and 8 bases respectively, with 9 bases between them. Germline CDR1 reads SGHTA; CDR2 reads FQGNSA. This CDR3 has 12 amino acids. The CDR3 region is CASSFIQGTQYF. The CDR3 region has the DNA TGTGCCAGCAGCTTTATACAGGGTACGCAGTATTTT.